This TCR beta chain derives from a study of blood T cell repertoires in COVID-19. This clone was detected once. Germline V lookup: CDR1 LNHDA, CDR2 SQIVND (reference sequence). The trim removed 4 bases at V and 5 bases at J, leaving 2 bases unmatched. The CDR3 is made up of 13 amino acids. The data were produced by immunoSEQ multiplex PCR, yet TCRdb's version contains in-frame clones alone and is incomplete. The sample consists of 95,000 to 110,000 clones, about 88% of them appearing once. Sequenced: peripheral blood. The sequence was obtained from a human donor in a cohort sampled during active COVID-19. The chain links TRBV19 to TRBJ2-1, with 7 bases lining up with TRBD1. CDR3 region: CASSTGQNNEQFF. The DNA of the CDR3 is TGTGCCAGTAGTACGGGACAGAACAATGAGCAGTTCTTC.